This is a list of T cell receptor beta chains from one sample in a study of blood T cell repertoires in COVID-19. The table came from immunoSEQ multiplex PCR; TCRdb's copy has only in-frame clones and leaves some out. The data contain tens of thousands of clones, approximately 78% of them singletons. The specimen sequenced was peripheral blood. The source of these receptors is a human donor in a cohort sampled during active COVID-19. Both conserved end residues are part of each CDR3. Fields, in order: CDR3 length, J gene, V gene, CDR3 protein.

cdr3_length: 16
j_call: TRBJ2-1
v_call: TRBV3-1/TRBV3-2
cdr3_aa: CASSQDRQGSYNEQFF

cdr3_length: 15
j_call: TRBJ2-3
v_call: TRBV7-4
cdr3_aa: CASSFKSGAPDTQYF

cdr3_length: 15
j_call: TRBJ2-3
v_call: TRBV28
cdr3_aa: CASSPPDRVTDTQYF

cdr3_length: 12
j_call: TRBJ2-1
v_call: TRBV7-3
cdr3_aa: CASSLEANEQFF

cdr3_length: 14
j_call: TRBJ2-1
v_call: TRBV5-1
cdr3_aa: CASSLVGRYNEQFF

cdr3_length: 18
j_call: TRBJ1-2
v_call: TRBV7-8
cdr3_aa: CASSPSGDRGSGLYGYTF

cdr3_length: 13
j_call: TRBJ2-7
v_call: TRBV10-3
cdr3_aa: CAIRAGGTYEQYF

cdr3_length: 14
j_call: TRBJ1-6
v_call: TRBV30
cdr3_aa: CAWSVTGGYSPLHF

cdr3_length: 14
j_call: TRBJ2-3
v_call: TRBV20-1
cdr3_aa: CSASQDTSTDTQYF

cdr3_length: 21
j_call: TRBJ2-7
v_call: TRBV6-2/TRBV6-3
cdr3_aa: CASSYSGLTGGSLGSSYEQYF